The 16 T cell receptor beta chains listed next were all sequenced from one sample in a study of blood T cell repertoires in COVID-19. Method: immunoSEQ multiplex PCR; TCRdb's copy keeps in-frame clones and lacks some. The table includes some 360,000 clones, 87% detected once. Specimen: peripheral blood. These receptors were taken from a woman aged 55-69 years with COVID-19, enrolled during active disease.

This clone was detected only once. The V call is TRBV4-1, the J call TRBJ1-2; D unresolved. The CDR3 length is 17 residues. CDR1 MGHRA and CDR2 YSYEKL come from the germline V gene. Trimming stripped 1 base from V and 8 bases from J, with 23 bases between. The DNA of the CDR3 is TGCGCCAGCAGCCAAGCCGACGTCCTCGCAGGTCTCGGAGGCTACACCTTC. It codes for CASSQADVLAGLGGYTF.

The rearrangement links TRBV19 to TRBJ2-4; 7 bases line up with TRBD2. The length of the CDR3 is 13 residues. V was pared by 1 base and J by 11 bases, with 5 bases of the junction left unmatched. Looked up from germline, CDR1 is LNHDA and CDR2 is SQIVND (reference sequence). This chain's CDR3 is CASSIGGGPVQYF. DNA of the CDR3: TGTGCCAGTAGTATAGGGGGGGGACCAGTTCAGTACTTC.

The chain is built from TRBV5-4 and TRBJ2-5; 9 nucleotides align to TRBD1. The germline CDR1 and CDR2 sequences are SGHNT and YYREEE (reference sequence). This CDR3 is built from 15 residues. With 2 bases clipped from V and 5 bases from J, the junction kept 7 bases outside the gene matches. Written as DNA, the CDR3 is TGTGCCAGCAGCTTAGCGGGACAGGGTTTGGAGACCCAGTACTTC. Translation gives CASSLAGQGLETQYF.

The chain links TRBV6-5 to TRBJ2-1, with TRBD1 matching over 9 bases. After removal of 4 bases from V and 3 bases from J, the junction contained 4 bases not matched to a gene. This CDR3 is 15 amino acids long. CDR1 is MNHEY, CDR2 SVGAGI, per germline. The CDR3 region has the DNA TGTGCCAGCAGTTCCCCGGGACAGGGCTACAATGAGCAGTTCTTC. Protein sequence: CASSSPGQGYNEQFF.

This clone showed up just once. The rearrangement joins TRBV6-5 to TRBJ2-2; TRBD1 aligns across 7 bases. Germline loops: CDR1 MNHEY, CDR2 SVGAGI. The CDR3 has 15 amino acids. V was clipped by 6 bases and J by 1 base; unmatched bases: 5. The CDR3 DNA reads TGTGCCAGCAGGGGCCGGGACAGGAACACCGGGGAGCTGTTTTTT. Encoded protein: CASRGRDRNTGELFF.

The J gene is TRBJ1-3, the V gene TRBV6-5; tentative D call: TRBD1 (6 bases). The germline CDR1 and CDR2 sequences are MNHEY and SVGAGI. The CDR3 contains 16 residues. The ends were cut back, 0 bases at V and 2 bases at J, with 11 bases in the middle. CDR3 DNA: TGTGCCAGCAGTTACTCGAGGGGGATCGCTGGAAACACCATATATTTT. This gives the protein CASSYSRGIAGNTIYF.

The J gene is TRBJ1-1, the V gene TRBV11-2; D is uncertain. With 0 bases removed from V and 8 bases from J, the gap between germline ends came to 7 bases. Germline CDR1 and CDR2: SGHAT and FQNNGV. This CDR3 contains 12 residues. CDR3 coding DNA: TGTGCCAGCAGCTTAGAGTCAAGCGAAGCTTTCTTT. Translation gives CASSLESSEAFF.

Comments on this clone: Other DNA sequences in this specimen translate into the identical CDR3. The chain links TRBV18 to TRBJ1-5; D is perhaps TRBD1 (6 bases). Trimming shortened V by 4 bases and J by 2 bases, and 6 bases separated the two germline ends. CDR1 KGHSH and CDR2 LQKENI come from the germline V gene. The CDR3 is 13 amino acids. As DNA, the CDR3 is TGTGCCAGCTCACAGGGGGGCAATCAGCCCCAGCATTTT. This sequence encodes CASSQGGNQPQHF.

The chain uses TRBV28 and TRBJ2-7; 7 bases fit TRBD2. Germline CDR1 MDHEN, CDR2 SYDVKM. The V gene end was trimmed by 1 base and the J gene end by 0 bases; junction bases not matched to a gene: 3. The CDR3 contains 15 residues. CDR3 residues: CASSLSSGNSYEQYF. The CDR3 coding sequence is TGTGCCAGCAGTTTATCGAGCGGGAACTCCTACGAGCAGTACTTC.

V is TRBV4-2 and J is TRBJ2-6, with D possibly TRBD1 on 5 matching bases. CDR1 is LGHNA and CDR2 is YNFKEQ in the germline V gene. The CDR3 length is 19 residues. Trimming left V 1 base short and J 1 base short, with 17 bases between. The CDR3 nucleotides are TGTGCCAGCAGCCAAGGATTAGGGGAATTAAGGTCTGGGGCCAACGTCCTGACTTTC. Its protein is CASSQGLGELRSGANVLTF.

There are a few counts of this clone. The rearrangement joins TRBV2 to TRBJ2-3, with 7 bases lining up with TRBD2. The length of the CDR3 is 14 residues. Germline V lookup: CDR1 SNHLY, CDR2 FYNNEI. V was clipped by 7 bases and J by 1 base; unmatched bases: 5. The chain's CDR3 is CASIWGGGTDTQYF. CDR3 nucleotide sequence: TGTGCCAGCATCTGGGGGGGTGGCACAGATACGCAGTATTTT.

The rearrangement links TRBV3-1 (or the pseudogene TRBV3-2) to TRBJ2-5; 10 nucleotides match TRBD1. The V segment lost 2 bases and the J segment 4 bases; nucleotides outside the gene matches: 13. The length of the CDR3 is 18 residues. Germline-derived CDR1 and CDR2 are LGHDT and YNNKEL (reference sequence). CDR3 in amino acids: CASSQPSSIGQGGETQYF. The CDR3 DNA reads TGTGCCAGCAGCCAACCGTCTTCGATCGGACAGGGGGGAGAGACCCAGTACTTC.

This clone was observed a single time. The CDR3 nucleotides read TGTGCCAGCAGCCTGGGACTCACAGATACGCAGTATTTT. This codes for CASSLGLTDTQYF. V gene TRBV5-4 combines with J gene TRBJ2-3, with a weak D call TRBD2 (6 bases). The CDR3 length is 13 residues. Trimming cost V 4 bases and J 2 bases, with 8 bases left between them. Germline V CDR1 and CDR2: SGHNT, YYREEE (reference sequence).

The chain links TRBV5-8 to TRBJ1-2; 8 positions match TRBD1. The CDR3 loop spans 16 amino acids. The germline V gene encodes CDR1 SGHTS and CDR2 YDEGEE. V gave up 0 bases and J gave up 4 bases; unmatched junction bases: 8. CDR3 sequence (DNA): TGTGCCAGCAGCTTGGTATCCGGGACAGGCGTCTATGGCTACACCTTC. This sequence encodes CASSLVSGTGVYGYTF.

CDR3 DNA sequence: TGCGCCAGCAGCTTGGGGGTCAGGGGGTCGGAGACCCAGTACTTC. Translating gives CASSLGVRGSETQYF. The rearrangement uses TRBV5-1 and TRBJ2-5; 7 positions match TRBD1. The ends lost 0 bases at V and 5 bases at J; junction bases unmatched: 7. The CDR3 contains 15 residues. The germline V gene encodes CDR1 SGHRS and CDR2 YFSETQ.

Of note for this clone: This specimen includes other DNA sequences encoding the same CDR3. The CDR3 nucleotides are TGTGCCTGGAGCCCAGGACAGAGCTACGAGCAGTACTTC. This sequence encodes CAWSPGQSYEQYF. This rearrangement joins TRBV30 to TRBJ2-7, with D perhaps matching TRBD1 (6 bases). The CDR3 runs to 13 residues. V lost 3 bases to trimming and J lost 3 bases, with 12 bases between them. Germline V gene sequence: CDR1 GTSNPN, CDR2 SVGIG (reference sequence).